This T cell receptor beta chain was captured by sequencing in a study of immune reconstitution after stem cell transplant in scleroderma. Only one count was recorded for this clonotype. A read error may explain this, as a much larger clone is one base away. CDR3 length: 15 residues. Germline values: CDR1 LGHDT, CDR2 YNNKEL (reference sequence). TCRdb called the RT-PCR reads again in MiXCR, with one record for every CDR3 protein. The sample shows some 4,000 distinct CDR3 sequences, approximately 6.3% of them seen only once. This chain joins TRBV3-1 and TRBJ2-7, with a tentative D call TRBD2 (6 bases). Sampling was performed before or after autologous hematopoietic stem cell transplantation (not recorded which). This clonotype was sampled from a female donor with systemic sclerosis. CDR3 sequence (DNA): TGTGCCAGCAGCCAAGGACCCCCTACCACGGGGGAGCAGCACTTC. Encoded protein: CASSQGPPTTGEQHF.